A single sample is the source of the 7 T cell receptor beta chains below, sequenced in a study of shared clonotypes between healthy human individuals. This table comes from immunoSEQ multiplex PCR, and its TCRdb copy is limited to in-frame clones, with some not included. The sample includes about 490,000 clones, 79% of them seen just once. The sample comprised PBMCs. These receptors were obtained from a woman aged 35 to 49 in good health. Some clones in this sample may be carry-over from other donors' samples.

The chain recombines TRBV11-1 with TRBJ1-4; TRBD1 aligns across 8 bases. This CDR3 comprises 18 residues. J was trimmed by 0 bases and V by 2 bases; bases with no gene match: 8. Germline lookup yields CDR1 SGHAT and CDR2 FQDESV (reference sequence). CDR3 residues: CASSLITAGQATNEKLFF. DNA of the CDR3: TGTGCCAGCAGCTTAATAACCGCGGGACAGGCAACTAATGAAAAACTGTTTTTT.

The chain uses TRBV7-7 and TRBJ2-7, with 7 positions matching TRBD1. This CDR3 is 13 amino acids long. Germline V gene sequence: CDR1 SSHAT, CDR2 FNYEAQ (reference sequence). CDR3: CASSPGQSYEQYF. CDR3 DNA sequence: TGTGCTAGCTCCCCGGGACAGTCATACGAGCAGTACTTC.

This chain joins TRBV28 and TRBJ1-1; D is uncertain. Germline V gene lookup returns CDR1 MDHEN and CDR2 SYDVKM. The V end lost 7 bases, the J end lost 1 base, and 10 bases lay between the germline ends. The CDR3 is made up of 13 amino acids. CDR3 sequence: CASNPDPNTEAFF. CDR3 in DNA: TGTGCCAGCAACCCAGACCCGAACACTGAAGCTTTCTTT.

V is TRBV7-8 and J is TRBJ2-2; 7 nucleotides align to TRBD1. CDR1 and CDR2 from the germline V gene are SGHVS and FQNEAQ. Trimming at V came to 2 bases and at J to 3 bases, leaving 6 bases not matched to a gene. CDR3 length equals 16 residues. DNA for the CDR3: TGTGCCAGCAGCTTAAGATGGGACAGTGACACCGGGGAGCTGTTTTTT. Protein sequence: CASSLRWDSDTGELFF.

The chain joins TRBV7-6 to TRBJ2-1, with 10 bases identical to TRBD1. The V gene end was trimmed by 1 base and the J gene end by 5 bases; junction bases not matched to a gene: 5. This CDR3 contains 16 residues. Per germline, CDR1 SGHVS and CDR2 FNYEAQ. CDR3 bases: TGTGCCAGCAGCTTAGGGGCCGGGACAGGGGACAATGAGCAGTTCTTC. Translated, it gives CASSLGAGTGDNEQFF. The complete variable domain, with remaining parts taken from reference TRBV7-6 and TRBJ2-1, reads GAGVSQSPRYKVTKRGQDVALRCDPISGHVSLYWYRQALGQGPEFLTYFNYEAQQDKSGLPNDRFSAERPEGSISTLTIQRTEQRDSAMYRCASSLGAGTGDNEQFFGPGTRLTVL.

This clone has more than one count but fewer than ten. The chain has TRBV9 and TRBJ2-2, with D possibly matching TRBD1 (5 bases). Germline CDR1 reads SGDLS; CDR2 reads YYNGEE. V shed 5 bases and J shed 2 bases, with 10 bases lying between them. The CDR3 spans 14 residues. The CDR3 bases are TGTGCCAGCAGTATAAGGGGAAACACCGGGGAGCTGTTTTTT. It specifies CASSIRGNTGELFF.

This clone was observed once. The gene calls are TRBV29-1 and TRBJ2-1; 11 positions agree with TRBD2. With V trimmed by 5 bases and J by 5 bases, 2 bases remained unmatched. The CDR3 sequence is 13 residues long. Germline V gene data show CDR1 as SQVTM and CDR2 as ANQGSEA. CDR3 protein: CSVLAGGDNEQFF. The CDR3 bases are TGCAGCGTTTTAGCGGGAGGGGACAATGAGCAGTTCTTC.